A selection of T cell receptor beta chains follows, all from one sample in a study of PD-1 blockade in classical Hodgkin lymphoma. Here immunoSEQ multiplex PCR was the method, and the copy in TCRdb shows in-frame clones only, minus some. The sample yields 40,000 to 55,000 clones, about 80% seen once. The sequencing here drew on peripheral blood mononuclear cells (PBMCs), taken before the fourth cycle of nivolumab. The receptors derive from a human donor with classical Hodgkin lymphoma. CDR3s include the opening cysteine and the closing phenylalanine or tryptophan. Each record gives: clone size, D gene, CDR3 length, J gene, V gene, CDR3 DNA, CDR3 protein. D genes are given only for firm matches. Size values are once, few and many counts, or a class for expanded clones, and some rows have none.

>NA|TRBD1|19|TRBJ2-7|TRBV15
TGTGCCACCAGCAGAGGCAGCAGGGGGCACTATGGAGGGTCCTACGAGCAGTACTTC
CATSRGSRGHYGGSYEQYF
>NA|TRBD1|14|TRBJ2-3|TRBV7-2
TGTGCCAGCTCCCGGGACAGGTTCACAGATACGCAGTATTTT
CASSRDRFTDTQYF
>NA|TRBD2|15|TRBJ2-2|TRBV9
TGTGCCAGCAGCGGTACTAGCGGGGTCACCGGGGAGCTGTTTTTT
CASSGTSGVTGELFF
>NA|NA|16|TRBJ1-5|TRBV2
TGTGCCAGCAGTGAAGAGGCGCCGAGCTTCTATCAGCCCCAGCATTTT
CASSEEAPSFYQPQHF
>NA|NA|11|TRBJ1-2|TRBV20-1
TGCAGTGCTAGACCGGCCTATGGCTACACCTTC
CSARPAYGYTF
>few|TRBD2|15|TRBJ2-5|TRBV19
TGTGCCAGTAGTATGAGGACTAGCGGTCTAGAGACCCAGTACTTC
CASSMRTSGLETQYF
>NA|NA|13|TRBJ1-5|TRBV30
TGTGCCTGGAGGCCCGACAGCAATCAGCCCCAGCATTTT
CAWRPDSNQPQHF
>NA|NA|14|TRBJ1-6|TRBV7-9
TGTGCCAGCAGCTTTCAAGGGGGGAATTCACCCCTCCACTTT
CASSFQGGNSPLHF
>NA|NA|13|TRBJ2-1|TRBV14
TGTGCCAGCAGCCAATTAGGGTTGGGAGAGCAGTTCTTC
CASSQLGLGEQFF
>NA|NA|14|TRBJ1-5|TRBV11-2
TGTGCCAGCAGCTTCGGGGGGCCTAATCAGCCCCAGCATTTT
CASSFGGPNQPQHF
>NA|NA|14|TRBJ1-1|TRBV27
TGTGCCAGCAGTTTTGCGGGGATGAACACTGAAGCTTTCTTT
CASSFAGMNTEAFF
>NA|NA|15|TRBJ2-5|TRBV6-5
TGTGCCAGCAGTAGCCCGCGGGGGCCCCAAGAGACCCAGTACTTC
CASSSPRGPQETQYF
>NA|NA|13|TRBJ2-7|TRBV7-9
TGTGCCAGCAGCTTAGCGCTAGGGTACGAGCAGTACTTC
CASSLALGYEQYF
>NA|TRBD2|15|TRBJ2-1|TRBV4-2
TGTGCCAGCAGCCAAGAGGGGGGGACTTACAATGAGCAGTTCTTC
CASSQEGGTYNEQFF
>once|NA|14|TRBJ2-5|TRBV19
TGTGCCAGTAGTATAAGGAGCGGCGATGAGACCCAGTACTTC
CASSIRSGDETQYF
>few|TRBD1|16|TRBJ2-5|TRBV7-3
TGTGCCAGCAGCCCTAACGGGGCAGGGGGCGGGGAGACCCAGTACTTC
CASSPNGAGGGETQYF
>medium-sized|TRBD1|18|TRBJ2-2|TRBV9
TGTGCCAGCAGCGTTCGGACAGGCCTCAAACCAAACACCGGGGAGCTGTTTTTT
CASSVRTGLKPNTGELFF
>NA|NA|16|TRBJ2-3|TRBV4-1
TGCGCCAGCACCAACACCTACGGGGGAGGAGGAGATACGCAGTATTTT
CASTNTYGGGGDTQYF
>NA|TRBD2|15|TRBJ2-7|TRBV28
TGTGCCAGCAGTTCACTAGCGGGGGGGCCGTATGAGCAGTACTTC
CASSSLAGGPYEQYF
>NA|TRBD2|15|TRBJ2-7|TRBV9
TGTGCCAGCAGCCCCTCGGGCGGGAGGGCCTACGAGCAGTACTTC
CASSPSGGRAYEQYF
>NA|TRBD2|16|TRBJ2-1|TRBV5-1
TGCGCCAGCAGCTTGGAAGGCGGGAGGGCATACGGTGAGCAGTTCTTC
CASSLEGGRAYGEQFF
>NA|NA|17|TRBJ2-2|TRBV15
TGTGCCACCAGCAGAGATCCGGCAGGGTTTGCCACCGGGGAGCTGTTTTTT
CATSRDPAGFATGELFF
>few|NA|16|TRBJ2-5|TRBV7-2
TGTGCCAGCAGCTTTAACTTCGGGCGCGGCGAAGAGACCCAGTACTTC
CASSFNFGRGEETQYF
>medium-sized|NA|11|TRBJ2-5|TRBV28
TGTGCCAGCAGTTCGGGGACTGGCCAGTACTTC
CASSSGTGQYF
>once|NA|15|TRBJ2-1|TRBV14
TGTGCCAGCAGCCAATCGGACAGAGGGATTAATGAGCAGTTCTTC
CASSQSDRGINEQFF
>few|TRBD1|16|TRBJ1-4|TRBV4-1
TGCGCCAGCAGCCATCGGACAGGGGGGGCTAATGAAAAACTGTTTTTT
CASSHRTGGANEKLFF
>few|NA|15|TRBJ2-1|TRBV7-6
TGTGCCAGCAGCTTAGCGGAGGGGGGTCACAATGAGCAGTTCTTC
CASSLAEGGHNEQFF
>many|NA|20|TRBJ2-1|TRBV5-1
TGCGCCAGCAGCTTGGCCGGGGGGCGGGAGCCATTATCCCCCTACAATGAGCAGTTCTTC
CASSLAGGREPLSPYNEQFF
>NA|TRBD1|13|TRBJ1-2|TRBV19
TGTGCCAGTACCGGGGGGACAGGGGGTGGCTACACCTTC
CASTGGTGGGYTF
>NA|TRBD1|14|TRBJ1-3|TRBV5-5
TGTGCCAGCAGCTGGACAGGGCCTCGAAACACCATATATTTT
CASSWTGPRNTIYF
>NA|NA|16|TRBJ1-6|TRBV30
TGTGCCTGGAGTGCACTCGGGACCGCTTATAATTCACCCCTCCACTTT
CAWSALGTAYNSPLHF
>NA|NA|17|TRBJ2-5|TRBV25-1
TGTGCCAGCAGTGAATTTAGCGGAAGTTCGTACCAAGAGACCCAGTACTTC
CASSEFSGSSYQETQYF
>NA|TRBD1|11|TRBJ1-1|TRBV2
TGTGCCAGCAGTTTTGGGACAGGGGCTTTCTTT
CASSFGTGAFF
>few|NA|14|TRBJ2-1|TRBV6-5
TGTGCCAGCGGAGGCCTGAGCTCCTACAATGAGCAGTTCTTC
CASGGLSSYNEQFF
>NA|NA|15|TRBJ1-1|TRBV19
TGTGCCAGTAGTATAAGGGGCAGGGACAACACTGAAGCTTTCTTT
CASSIRGRDNTEAFF
>NA|NA|14|TRBJ2-7|TRBV28
TGTGCCAGCAGACCCGGGAGAGAAAGCGACGAGCAGTACTTC
CASRPGRESDEQYF
>NA|TRBD1|12|TRBJ1-2|TRBV30
TGTGCCTGCGGACAGGGGACCTATGGCTACACCTTC
CACGQGTYGYTF
>NA|NA|16|TRBJ1-6|TRBV7-2
TGTGCCAGCAGCTTAGCGCTGTTGGGCATAAATTCACCCCTCCACTTT
CASSLALLGINSPLHF
>NA|NA|15|TRBJ2-7|TRBV6-5
TGTGCCAGCAGATCAAGGACAGTTGGGGTCTACGAGCAGTACTTC
CASRSRTVGVYEQYF
>NA|TRBD1|12|TRBJ1-1|TRBV5-4
TGTGCCAGCAGGACAGGGGCAGCTGAAGCTTTCTTT
CASRTGAAEAFF
>few|NA|13|TRBJ1-1|TRBV29-1
TGCAGCGCTAGGACGGACATGAACACTGAAGCTTTCTTT
CSARTDMNTEAFF
>once|NA|15|TRBJ1-5|TRBV27
TGTGCCAGCAGGCCAGGGTTTCTCGGCAATCAGCCCCAGCATTTT
CASRPGFLGNQPQHF
>once|NA|11|TRBJ2-7|TRBV27
TGTGCCAGCAGTCTGAACTACGAGCAGTACTTC
CASSLNYEQYF
>NA|NA|14|TRBJ1-6|TRBV6-5
TGTGCCAGCAGCCTTACAGAAAGGAATTCACCCCTCCACTTT
CASSLTERNSPLHF
>NA|TRBD1|15|TRBJ2-1|TRBV18
TGTGCCAGCTCACCAGTTGGGACAGGAGACAATGAGCAGTTCTTC
CASSPVGTGDNEQFF
>NA|NA|13|TRBJ1-3|TRBV9
TGTGCCAGCAGGGGGACCTCTGGAAACACCATATATTTT
CASRGTSGNTIYF
>few|TRBD2|18|TRBJ2-1|TRBV7-2
TGTGCCAGCAGCTTAGTGGAAACGGGGGGTTCCTCCTACAATGAGCAGTTCTTC
CASSLVETGGSSYNEQFF
>NA|NA|15|TRBJ1-1|TRBV5-4
TGTGCCAGCAGCTTGATGGGTCATTGGGGCACTGAAGCTTTCTTT
CASSLMGHWGTEAFF
>NA|NA|13|TRBJ2-3|TRBV9
TGTGCCAGCAGCCCCTATATACGAGATACGCAGTATTTT
CASSPYIRDTQYF
>NA|NA|14|TRBJ1-3|TRBV2
TGTGCCAGCACACTTGCGGGGGATGGAAACACCATATATTTT
CASTLAGDGNTIYF
>NA|NA|12|TRBJ1-2|TRBV28
TGTGCCAGCATGAATAGAGAGCATGGCTACACCTTC
CASMNREHGYTF